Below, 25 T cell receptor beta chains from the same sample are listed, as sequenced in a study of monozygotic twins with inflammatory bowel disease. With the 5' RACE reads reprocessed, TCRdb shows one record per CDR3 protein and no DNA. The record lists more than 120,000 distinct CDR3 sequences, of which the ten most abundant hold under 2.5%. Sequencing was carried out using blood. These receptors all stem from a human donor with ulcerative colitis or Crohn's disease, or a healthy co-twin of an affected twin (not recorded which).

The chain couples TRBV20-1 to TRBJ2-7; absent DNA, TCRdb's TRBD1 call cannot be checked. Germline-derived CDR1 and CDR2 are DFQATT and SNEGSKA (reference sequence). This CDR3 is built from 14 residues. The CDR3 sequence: CSARMGGRSYEQYF.

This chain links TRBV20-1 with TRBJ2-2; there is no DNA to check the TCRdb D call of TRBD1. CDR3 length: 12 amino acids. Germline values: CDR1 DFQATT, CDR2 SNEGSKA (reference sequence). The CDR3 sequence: CSASGRPGELFF.

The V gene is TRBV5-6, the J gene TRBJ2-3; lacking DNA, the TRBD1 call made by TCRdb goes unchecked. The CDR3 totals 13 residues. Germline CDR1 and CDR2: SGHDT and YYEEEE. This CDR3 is CASSRPAVHTQYF.

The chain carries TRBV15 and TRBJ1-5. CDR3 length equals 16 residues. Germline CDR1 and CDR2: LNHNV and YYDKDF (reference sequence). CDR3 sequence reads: CATSLDGRNVNQPQHF.

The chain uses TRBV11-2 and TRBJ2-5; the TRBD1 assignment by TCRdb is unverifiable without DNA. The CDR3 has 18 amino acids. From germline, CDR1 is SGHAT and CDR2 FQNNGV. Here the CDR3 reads CASSLSPITSGGAETQYF.

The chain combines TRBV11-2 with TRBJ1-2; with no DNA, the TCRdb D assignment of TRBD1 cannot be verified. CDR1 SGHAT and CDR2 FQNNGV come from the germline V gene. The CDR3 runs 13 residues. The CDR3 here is CASSWGRAVGYTF.

The CDR3 protein is CASSHPGTGGEKLFF. The rearrangement links TRBV5-1 to TRBJ1-4; as DNA is missing, the TRBD1 call by TCRdb cannot be tested. From germline, CDR1 is SGHRS and CDR2 YFSETQ. This CDR3 is 15 amino acids long. Based on the CDR3 plus reference TRBV5-1 and TRBJ1-4, the full variable domain is KAGVTQTPRYLIKTRGQQVTLSCSPISGHRSVSWYQQTPGQGLQFLFEYFSETQRNKGNFPGRFSGRQFSNSRSEMNVSTLELGDSALYLCASSHPGTGGEKLFFGSGTQLSVL.

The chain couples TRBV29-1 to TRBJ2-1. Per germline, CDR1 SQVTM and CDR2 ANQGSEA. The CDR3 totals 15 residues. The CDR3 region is CSVEVLDNAYNEQFF.

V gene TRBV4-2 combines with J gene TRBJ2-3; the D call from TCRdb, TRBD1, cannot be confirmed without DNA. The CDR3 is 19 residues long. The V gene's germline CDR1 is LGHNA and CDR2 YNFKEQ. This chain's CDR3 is CASSQDAAGGGPRIDTQYF.

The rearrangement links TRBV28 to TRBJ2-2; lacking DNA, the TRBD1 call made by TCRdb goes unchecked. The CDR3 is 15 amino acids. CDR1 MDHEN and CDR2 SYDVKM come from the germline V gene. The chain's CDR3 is CASSSTGVNTGVLFF.

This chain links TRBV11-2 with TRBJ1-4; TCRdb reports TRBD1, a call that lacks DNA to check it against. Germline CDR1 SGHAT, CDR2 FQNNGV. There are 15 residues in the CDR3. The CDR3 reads CASSSRDMAGEKLFF. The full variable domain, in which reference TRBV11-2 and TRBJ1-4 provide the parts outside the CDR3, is EAGVAQSPRYKIIEKRQSVAFWCNPISGHATLYWYQQILGQGPKLLIQFQNNGVVDDSQLPKDRFSAERLKGVDSTLKIQPAKLEDSAVYLCASSSRDMAGEKLFFGSGTQLSVL.

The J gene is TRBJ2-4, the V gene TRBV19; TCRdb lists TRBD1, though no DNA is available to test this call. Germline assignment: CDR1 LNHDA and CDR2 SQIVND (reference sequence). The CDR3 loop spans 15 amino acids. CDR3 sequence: CASSIKRGPKNIQYF.

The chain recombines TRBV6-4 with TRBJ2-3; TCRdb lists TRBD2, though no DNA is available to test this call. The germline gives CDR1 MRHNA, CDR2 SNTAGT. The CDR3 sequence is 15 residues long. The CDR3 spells CASSSGTSETDTQYF.

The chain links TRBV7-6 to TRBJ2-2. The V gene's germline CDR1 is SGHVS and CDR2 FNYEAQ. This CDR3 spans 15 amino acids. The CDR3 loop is CASSFNRPNTGELFF. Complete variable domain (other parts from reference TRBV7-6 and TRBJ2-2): GAGVSQSPRYKVTKRGQDVALRCDPISGHVSLYWYRQALGQGPEFLTYFNYEAQQDKSGLPNDRFSAERPEGSISTLTIQRTEQRDSAMYRCASSFNRPNTGELFFGEGSRLTVL.

The CDR3 sequence is CASSYPRQGNYGYTF. This chain links TRBV6-7 with TRBJ1-2; TCRdb's D call of TRBD1 is untestable without DNA. TRBV6-7 carries the ORF label, with uncertain function. The CDR3 is made up of 15 amino acids.

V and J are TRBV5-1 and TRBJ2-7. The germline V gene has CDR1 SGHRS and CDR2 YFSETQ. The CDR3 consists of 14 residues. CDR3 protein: CASSRQTSSYEQYF.

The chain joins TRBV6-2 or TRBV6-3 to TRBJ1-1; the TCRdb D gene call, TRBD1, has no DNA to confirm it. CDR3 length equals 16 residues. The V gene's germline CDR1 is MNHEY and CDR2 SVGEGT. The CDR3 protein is CASSYESGKSSGEAFF.

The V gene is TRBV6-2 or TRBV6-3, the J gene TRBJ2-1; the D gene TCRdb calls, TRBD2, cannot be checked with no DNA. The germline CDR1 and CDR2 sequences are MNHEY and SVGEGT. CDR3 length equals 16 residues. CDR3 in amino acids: CASSYPWVAGEDEQFF.

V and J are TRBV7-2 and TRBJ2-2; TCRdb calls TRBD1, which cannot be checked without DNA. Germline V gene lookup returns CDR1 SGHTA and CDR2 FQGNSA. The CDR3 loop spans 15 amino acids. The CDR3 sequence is CASSARTGGTGELFF.

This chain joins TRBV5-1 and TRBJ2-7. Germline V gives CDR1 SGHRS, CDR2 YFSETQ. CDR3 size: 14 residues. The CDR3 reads CASSLGHSVSEQYF.

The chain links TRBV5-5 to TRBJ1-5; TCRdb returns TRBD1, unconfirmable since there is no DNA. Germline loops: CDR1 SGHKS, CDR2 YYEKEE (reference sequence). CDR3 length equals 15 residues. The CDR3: CASSLVDPGDQPQHF.

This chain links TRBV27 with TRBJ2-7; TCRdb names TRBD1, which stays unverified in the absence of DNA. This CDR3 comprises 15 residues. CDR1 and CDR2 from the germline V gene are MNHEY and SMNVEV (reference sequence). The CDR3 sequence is CASSLLGTGVHEQYF.

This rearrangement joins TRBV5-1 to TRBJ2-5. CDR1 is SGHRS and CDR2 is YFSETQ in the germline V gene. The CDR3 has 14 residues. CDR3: CASSLGQNQETQYF.

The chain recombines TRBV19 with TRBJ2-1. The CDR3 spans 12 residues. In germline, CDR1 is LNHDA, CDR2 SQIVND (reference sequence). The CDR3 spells CASTSDYNEQFF.

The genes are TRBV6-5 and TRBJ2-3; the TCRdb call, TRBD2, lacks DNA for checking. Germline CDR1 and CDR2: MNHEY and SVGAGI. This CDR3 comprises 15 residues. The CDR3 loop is CASSYSRDPGDTQYF.